Below, 2 T cell receptor beta chains from the same sample are listed, as sequenced in a study of OX40 agonist ivuxolimab in advanced cancers. Measured with immunoSEQ multiplex PCR; TCRdb has only the in-frame clones, and not every one. This table has approximately 64,000 clones, 87% appearing once. The sequencing here drew on CD4+ or CD8+ T cells sorted from blood, taken in a trial of the OX40 agonist ivuxolimab. The receptors were sampled from an adult with an advanced solid tumor such as melanoma, head and neck, liver or kidney cancer.

DNA for the CDR3: TGCGCCAGCAGCCAAAACTCCCCATTTGCGTGGGAGATACGTGAGATTTTCTTT. Its protein product is CASSQNSPFAWEIREIFF. The chain combines TRBV4-3 with TRBJ1-1; D not resolved. The CDR3 covers 18 residues. From germline, CDR1 is LGHNA and CDR2 YSLEER. V lost 2 bases and J lost 13, with 32 bases in between.

CDR3 sequence: CASRSGDSDDNQPQHF. CDR3 nucleotides: TGTGCCAGCAGATCCGGGGACAGCGATGACAATCAGCCCCAGCATTTT. This chain links TRBV28 with TRBJ1-5, with TRBD1 matching 7 bases. Germline CDR1 is MDHEN and CDR2 is SYDVKM. V shed 6 bases and J 3 bases; nucleotides not matched to a gene: 11. CDR3 length: 16 amino acids.